This passage covers 5 T cell receptor beta chains from one sample sequenced in a study of T cells in Graves' hyperthyroidism and ophthalmopathy. There were TCR beta CDR3 regions amplified from RNA transcripts. When the TCR CDR3 underwent first-round RT-PCR, the HTBI primer set was used. TCRdb reprocessed the multiplex PCR reads with MiXCR, giving one entry per CDR3 protein. The sample records 500,000 to 650,000 distinct CDR3 sequences, 46% being singletons. Source material: peripheral blood or thyroid tissue (not recorded which). Source of these receptors: an adult woman with Graves' disease, either hyperthyroidism or ophthalmopathy (not recorded which).

At least ten counts were recorded for this clonotype. This chain uses TRBV10-3 with TRBJ2-2, with 7 bases lining up with TRBD1. The CDR3 is 16 amino acids. V was clipped by 3 bases and J by 2 bases; unmatched bases: 6. Germline assignment: CDR1 ENHRY and CDR2 SYGVKD. CDR3 coding DNA: TGTGCCATCAGTGATAAAGGGGACAGCAACACCGGGGAGCTGTTTTTT. Its translation is CAISDKGDSNTGELFF.

CDR3 nucleotide sequence: TGCAGTGTACAGGGGGCGAAAAAGTCCTACGAGCAGTACTTC. It specifies CSVQGAKKSYEQYF. V and J are TRBV20-1 and TRBJ2-7, with 9 positions matching TRBD1. This CDR3 is built from 14 residues. With 7 bases clipped from V and 1 base from J, the junction kept 8 bases outside the gene matches. Looked up from germline, CDR1 is DFQATT and CDR2 is SNEGSKA (reference sequence).

This clonotype was found many times. This chain links TRBV25-1 with TRBJ2-7; tentatively, D is TRBD1 (6 bases). Trimming removed 3 bases from V and 9 bases from J, with 15 bases in between. CDR1 and CDR2 from the germline V gene are MGHDK and SYGVNS. The CDR3 covers 13 residues. CDR3 DNA sequence: TGTGCCAGCAGTGACTACCGACAGGATCGGCAGTACTTC. It translates to CASSDYRQDRQYF.

In this sample, this clonotype turned up once. The rearrangement links TRBV19 to TRBJ1-1, with a possible D match to TRBD1 (6 bases). Germline lookup yields CDR1 LNHDA and CDR2 SQIVND (reference sequence). This CDR3 spans 13 amino acids. The V and J ends lost 6 bases and 4 bases respectively, with 12 bases between them. The CDR3 spells CASRTTGPTEAFF. The CDR3 DNA sequence: TGTGCCAGTAGAACTACAGGGCCCACTGAAGCTTTCTTT.

This clonotype was observed a handful of times. The chain joins TRBV7-2 to TRBJ2-3; 7 bases match TRBD2. The CDR3 is made up of 15 amino acids. Germline CDR1 reads SGHTA; CDR2 reads FQGNSA. The V segment lost 0 bases and the J segment 6 bases; nucleotides outside the gene matches: 6. The CDR3, as DNA: TGTGCCAGCAGCTTAGCTGGCGGACTAGGGGATACGCAGTATTTT. It yields the protein CASSLAGGLGDTQYF.